This TCR beta chain came from a study of T cells in Graves' hyperthyroidism and ophthalmopathy. Overall study results and limits: Also found in blood were most expanded thyroid clonotypes above 0.001.

What was amplified from RNA transcripts were TCR beta CDR3 regions. The TCR CDR3 was amplified in a first-round RT-PCR using the HTBI primer set. Each CDR3 protein gets one entry after TCRdb re-called the multiplex PCR reads with MiXCR. The sample has 270,000 or so distinct CDR3 sequences; about 25% are singletons. The blood specimen was taken at initial hyperthyroidism diagnosis, before any ophthalmopathy symptoms. PBMCs were derived from around 10 ml fresh peripheral blood. There are many counts of this clonotype. Its antigen is currently unknown. CDR1 is LNHNV, CDR2 YYDKDF, per germline (reference sequence). Trimming took 6 bases from V and 3 from J, leaving 22 bases between them. This CDR3 is built from 17 residues.

The source of this sequence is a man between 40 and 49 years old with Graves' hyperthyroidism that later progressed to Graves' ophthalmopathy. V gene TRBV15 combines with J gene TRBJ2-3; no definite D call. Material for sequencing was blood. The CDR3 nucleotides are TGTGCCACCAGAGAGAAGAAGATCGGGTATGGAACAGATACGCAGTATTTT. This translates into CATREKKIGYGTDTQYF.